Below are 16 T cell receptor beta chains sequenced from a single sample in a study of blood T cells in healthy people across ages. Alongside a J-beta primer mix, a sample-barcoded 5' primer served in a second PCR lasting 7 to 11 cycles. TCRdb used MiXCR to reprocess the 5' RACE reads, holding one entry per CDR3 protein. Here the sample spans 1.8 million or so distinct CDR3 sequences, about 39% being singletons. The specimen was blood. These receptors all stem from a human donor in good health.

The chain combines TRBV14 with TRBJ2-7; 7 bases map to TRBD2. This CDR3 contains 16 residues. Germline trimming cut 0 bases from V and 1 base from J; bases unmatched to any gene: 6. Germline CDR1 is SGHDN and CDR2 is FVKESK. In nucleotides, the CDR3 is TGTGCCAGCAGCCAAGATAGGGAGGGTTTATCCTACGAGCAGTACTTC. It specifies CASSQDREGLSYEQYF.

V gene TRBV6-2 or TRBV6-3 combines with J gene TRBJ2-1; a weak D match, TRBD2 (9 bases). The ends were cut back, 8 bases at V and 4 bases at J, with 30 bases in the middle. The CDR3 extends over 19 amino acids. Per the germline V gene, CDR1 is MNHEY and CDR2 is SVGEGT. For the CDR3, the DNA is TGTGCCAGCTATCCCGGGACTAGCCCCAGGGGGCTCTCTTACAATGAGCAGTTCTTC. It is translated as CASYPGTSPRGLSYNEQFF.

A few counts support this clonotype. This chain uses TRBV7-3 with TRBJ1-2; 9 bases map to TRBD1. CDR1 SGHTA and CDR2 FQGTGA come from the germline V gene. Trimming took 5 bases from V and 5 from J; bases not matched to a gene: 6. The length of the CDR3 is 14 residues. The CDR3 coding sequence is TGTGCCAGCAGCCCCACAGGGGGCAGGTATGGCTACACCTTC. Translated: CASSPTGGRYGYTF. Looking up the rest from reference TRBV7-3 and TRBJ1-2 gives the full variable domain: GAGVSQTPSNKVTEKGKYVELRCDPISGHTALYWYRQSLGQGPEFLIYFQGTGAADDSGLPNDRFFAVRPEGSVSTLKIQRTERGDSAVYLCASSPTGGRYGYTFGSGTRLTVV.

The chain combines TRBV6-2 or TRBV6-3 with TRBJ2-7; D may be TRBD1 (5 bases). This CDR3 has 15 residues. Looked up from germline, CDR1 is MNHEY and CDR2 is SVGEGT. Trimming took 6 bases from V and 3 from J, leaving 18 bases between them. The CDR3 protein is CASSSDSLLIYEQYF. CDR3 nucleotides: TGTGCCAGCAGCAGTGACAGTCTATTGATCTACGAGCAGTACTTC.

The J gene is TRBJ2-3, the V gene TRBV15; D possibly uses TRBD1 or TRBD2 (5 bases each). The CDR3 runs 14 residues. V lost 2 bases and J lost 5, with 11 bases in between. In germline, CDR1 is LNHNV, CDR2 YYDKDF (reference sequence). The CDR3, as DNA: TGTGCCACCAGCAGACCCTGGGACCGAGATACGCAGTATTTT. Translated, it gives CATSRPWDRDTQYF.

A remark on this clonotype: The CDR3 end shows no conserved phenylalanine or tryptophan, and so a read error is likely. This chain links TRBV29-1 with TRBJ2-7; the D gene could be TRBD1 or TRBD2 (5 bases each). This CDR3 has 14 residues. Germline V gene sequence: CDR1 SQVTM, CDR2 ANQGSEA. V lost 4 bases to trimming and J lost 0 bases, with 13 bases between them. CDR3: CSVGHGTRSYEQYC. The CDR3 coding sequence is TGCAGCGTTGGCCACGGGACGCGCTCCTACGAGCAGTACTGC.

This chain links TRBV7-6 with TRBJ2-5, with TRBD1 matching over 7 bases. The germline CDR1 and CDR2 sequences are SGHVS and FNYEAQ. There are 14 residues in the CDR3. V was pared by 5 bases and J by 5 bases, with 8 bases of the junction left unmatched. The CDR3 loop is CASSHGQVGETQYF. The CDR3 region has the DNA TGTGCCAGCAGCCACGGACAGGTGGGGGAGACCCAGTACTTC.

The V gene is TRBV7-9, the J gene TRBJ1-4, with D possibly being TRBD1 (6 bases). This CDR3 contains 15 residues. The germline V gene encodes CDR1 SEHNR and CDR2 FQNEAQ (reference sequence). Between the trimmed V and J ends, which lost 5 bases and 5 bases, there was a span of 15 bases. The CDR3 DNA sequence: TGTGCCAGCAGCCCGCGGACAGACCTGAATGAAAAACTGTTTTTT. It encodes CASSPRTDLNEKLFF.

This clonotype was detected a few times. The chain links TRBV11-2 to TRBJ2-3, with 7 bases that match TRBD2. This CDR3 is built from 14 residues. Trimming cost V 5 bases and J 2 bases; bases outside gene matches: 4. Per germline, CDR1 SGHAT and CDR2 FQNNGV. The CDR3 DNA is TGTGCCAGCAGCATTTGGGACTACACAGATACGCAGTATTTT. Translating gives CASSIWDYTDTQYF.

In its sample, this clonotype was seen a few times. J is TRBJ2-5 and V is TRBV25-1; TRBD1 is a possible D gene (6 bases). The CDR3 length is 12 residues. With 5 bases removed from V and 13 bases from J, the gap between germline ends came to 17 bases. Germline V CDR1 and CDR2: MGHDK, SYGVNS. Written as DNA, the CDR3 is TGTGCCAGCAGTCCCCAAGGACAGAAAAGGTACTTC. Translating gives CASSPQGQKRYF. Based on the CDR3 plus reference TRBV25-1 and TRBJ2-5, the full variable domain is EADIYQTPRYLVIGTGKKITLECSQTMGHDKMYWYQQDPGMELHLIHYSYGVNSTEKGDLSSESTVSRIRTEHFPLTLESARPSHTSQYLCASSPQGQKRYFGPGTRLLVL.

The J gene is TRBJ2-1, the V gene TRBV6-1, with D perhaps given as TRBD1 or TRBD2 (6 bases each). V gave up 2 bases and J gave up 13 bases, with 27 bases separating them. Germline CDR1 is MNHNS and CDR2 is SASEGT. CDR3 length: 17 amino acids. The DNA for the CDR3 is TGTGCCAGCAGTGAATTCTATGTAAGGGGGGCAACAGAGACCCAGTTCTTC. Its protein product is CASSEFYVRGATETQFF.

This clonotype was seen a few times. The chain is built from TRBV4-1 and TRBJ1-2, with D perhaps matching TRBD1 (6 bases). V lost 4 bases and J lost 5, with 17 bases in between. The CDR3 runs 15 residues. Germline loops: CDR1 MGHRA, CDR2 YSYEKL. This chain's CDR3 is CASSRIGQRIYGYTF. The CDR3 DNA reads TGCGCCAGCAGCCGGATAGGACAGAGAATTTATGGCTACACCTTC.

This rearrangement joins TRBV14 to TRBJ1-5; D is undetermined. Germline CDR1 reads SGHDN; CDR2 reads FVKESK. V was shortened by 2 bases and J by 9 bases, with 11 bases between the two germline ends. The CDR3 totals 13 residues. The CDR3 sequence: CASSQSLDRPQHF. CDR3 sequence (DNA): TGTGCCAGCAGCCAATCATTGGATCGGCCCCAGCATTTT.

This rearrangement joins TRBV7-2 to TRBJ1-2; tentatively, D is TRBD1 (5 bases). From germline, CDR1 is SGHTA and CDR2 FQGNSA. This CDR3 is 16 amino acids long. Trimming pared 2 bases from V and 0 bases from J, leaving 13 bases between. The chain's CDR3 is CASSLTDRVANYGYTF. CDR3 DNA: TGTGCCAGCAGCTTAACTGACAGAGTCGCTAACTATGGCTACACCTTC.

This clonotype turned up a few times. This chain uses TRBV24-1 with TRBJ2-7; D is ambiguous. The DNA matches TRBJ2-5 better at its end, which makes the J call doubtful. The CDR3 is 15 residues long. Looked up from germline, CDR1 is KGHDR and CDR2 is SFDVKD. CDR3: CATSENSGSLETQYF. The CDR3 DNA is TGTGCCACCAGTGAAAACAGTGGAAGCCTGGAGACCCAGTACTTC.

A few counts support this clonotype. This chain joins TRBV20-1 and TRBJ1-4; 8 bases are a match to TRBD1. The CDR3 spans 13 residues. V lost 5 bases, J lost 5 bases, and 4 bases stayed unmatched. Per germline, CDR1 DFQATT and CDR2 SNEGSKA (reference sequence). The CDR3: CSALGTGNEKLFF. DNA for the CDR3: TGCAGTGCTCTCGGGACAGGAAATGAAAAACTGTTTTTT.